Below are 14 T cell receptor beta chains sequenced from a single sample in a study of T cell responses to AZD1222 COVID-19 vaccine. The data were produced by immunoSEQ multiplex PCR, yet TCRdb's version contains in-frame clones alone and is incomplete. The table has 27,000 or so clones, around 92% seen once. The sample consisted of peripheral blood, taken 28 days after the second AZD1222 dose. The receptors come from an adult who received the AZD1222 COVID-19 vaccine.

The chain is built from TRBV29-1 and TRBJ1-1; TRBD1 aligns across 8 bases. The CDR3 covers 14 residues. Trimming removed 6 bases from V and 5 bases from J; junction bases left unmatched: 11. In germline, CDR1 is SQVTM, CDR2 ANQGSEA. In DNA form, the CDR3 reads TGCAGCGTAACCTCCAGGGGGCTTCGGACTGAAGCTTTCTTT. It is translated as CSVTSRGLRTEAFF.

This rearrangement joins TRBV2 to TRBJ2-2; the D gene is possibly TRBD1 (7 bases). Germline V gives CDR1 SNHLY, CDR2 FYNNEI. V was shortened by 8 bases and J by 2 bases, with 24 bases between the two germline ends. CDR3 length: 18 amino acids. The DNA of the CDR3 is TGTGCCAGCGGAGGGGACAGCTACTCGAATTTCAACACCGGGGAGCTGTTTTTT. It is translated as CASGGDSYSNFNTGELFF.

The genes are TRBV28 and TRBJ1-1; D not certain. V was pared by 3 bases and J by 1 base, with 6 bases between. Germline CDR1 MDHEN, CDR2 SYDVKM. The CDR3 sequence is 13 residues long. The CDR3 region is CASSFGRNTEAFF. The CDR3 DNA sequence: TGTGCCAGCAGTTTTGGAAGGAACACTGAAGCTTTCTTT.

V is TRBV2 and J is TRBJ2-5; D possibly corresponds to TRBD2 (7 bases). This CDR3 is 16 amino acids long. The ends were cut back, 6 bases at V and 5 bases at J, with 22 bases in the middle. Germline-derived CDR1 and CDR2 are SNHLY and FYNNEI. The CDR3 is CASRPIRGGGVETQYF. CDR3 nucleotide sequence: TGTGCCAGCAGACCAATAAGGGGCGGGGGCGTGGAGACCCAGTACTTC.

As for this clone: Other DNA sequences in this sample translate to the same CDR3. This rearrangement joins TRBV19 to TRBJ2-1; TRBD1 aligns across 7 bases. This CDR3 is built from 14 residues. The ends lost 4 bases at V and 3 bases at J; junction bases unmatched: 3. Germline-derived CDR1 and CDR2 are LNHDA and SQIVND (reference sequence). CDR3 protein: CASSTGTVYNEQFF. For the CDR3, the DNA is TGTGCCAGTAGTACCGGGACAGTCTACAATGAGCAGTTCTTC.

The chain has TRBV9 and TRBJ2-5; a weak D match, TRBD2 (5 bases). Deletions cut 3 bases from V and 5 bases from J, with 14 bases between. This CDR3 spans 14 amino acids. CDR1 SGDLS and CDR2 YYNGEE come from the germline V gene. CDR3 bases: TGTGCCAGCAGCGCATACCGGACTGGGGAGACCCAGTACTTC. Amino acids: CASSAYRTGETQYF.

V usage is TRBV9 and J usage is TRBJ2-3; D is unclear. The CDR3 runs to 15 residues. Trimming took 0 bases from V and 5 from J, leaving 13 bases between them. Germline values: CDR1 SGDLS, CDR2 YYNGEE. CDR3 nucleotide sequence: TGTGCCAGCAGCGTAGGTACCCCCATGGGAGATACGCAGTATTTT. Protein: CASSVGTPMGDTQYF. Together with reference TRBV9 and TRBJ2-3, the CDR3 gives the full variable domain: DSGVTQTPKHLITATGQRVTLRCSPRSGDLSVYWYQQSLDQGLQFLIQYYNGEERAKGNILERFSAQQFPDLHSELNLSSLELGDSALYFCASSVGTPMGDTQYFGPGTRLTVL.

The chain employs TRBV7-2 and TRBJ2-7; 9 bases align to TRBD1. This CDR3 region has 15 residues. Germline trimming cut 3 bases from V and 5 bases from J; bases unmatched to any gene: 8. From germline, CDR1 is SGHTA and CDR2 FQGNSA. In DNA form, the CDR3 reads TGTGCCAGCAGCTTGGTCGGAAGGACAGGGGACGAGCAGTACTTC. Its translation: CASSLVGRTGDEQYF.

This clone was counted a single time. The V gene is TRBV25-1, the J gene TRBJ2-7; TRBD1 is a possible D gene (5 bases). Germline assignment: CDR1 MGHDK and CDR2 SYGVNS. V lost 11 bases to trimming and J lost 3 bases, with 23 bases between them. CDR3 length: 15 amino acids. CDR3 loop: CALVTPDNQDYEQYF. CDR3 DNA sequence: TGTGCCTTAGTGACCCCGGACAATCAAGACTACGAGCAGTACTTC.

V and J are TRBV5-1 and TRBJ1-4, with a weak D call TRBD1 (6 bases). CDR3 length equals 15 residues. CDR1 is SGHRS, CDR2 YFSETQ, per germline. Trimming pared 2 bases from V and 4 bases from J, leaving 12 bases between. As DNA, the CDR3 is TGCGCCAGCAGCTTCGGGTCGACAGGTAATGAAAAACTGTTTTTT. It codes for CASSFGSTGNEKLFF.

The rearrangement uses TRBV30 and TRBJ1-4, with D possibly TRBD1 on 5 matching bases. The V gene's germline CDR1 is GTSNPN and CDR2 SVGIG (reference sequence). V was clipped by 4 bases and J by 10 bases, with 13 bases between them. The CDR3 is 12 residues long. Here the CDR3 reads CAWTRERGKLFF. CDR3 bases: TGTGCCTGGACTAGGGAAAGGGGAAAACTGTTTTTT.

The rearrangement joins TRBV19 to TRBJ1-2; 7 positions agree with TRBD1. Per the germline V gene, CDR1 is LNHDA and CDR2 is SQIVND (reference sequence). The CDR3 has 16 amino acids. The junction had 6 bases not matched to a gene; V was cut back by 2 bases and J by 0 bases. CDR3 protein: CASSIHQDRTNYGYTF. CDR3 coding DNA: TGTGCCAGTAGTATACACCAGGACAGGACTAACTATGGCTACACCTTC.

The rearrangement uses TRBV7-9 and TRBJ2-3; possible D gene TRBD2, 5 bases. This CDR3 comprises 17 residues. Looked up from germline, CDR1 is SEHNR and CDR2 is FQNEAQ (reference sequence). Deletions cut 6 bases from V and 0 bases from J, with 19 bases between. CDR3 loop: CASSPLSGLASTDTQYF. CDR3 coding DNA: TGTGCCAGCAGTCCCCTGTCCGGACTGGCTAGCACAGATACGCAGTATTTT.

This chain connects TRBV7-9 to TRBJ2-1, with 11 bases identical to TRBD1. After removal of 1 base from V and 6 bases from J, the junction contained 5 bases not matched to a gene. This CDR3 contains 16 residues. Germline CDR1 and CDR2: SEHNR and FQNEAQ (reference sequence). The DNA for the CDR3 is TGTGCCAGCAGCTTAGGTGTTGGGACAGGGGGCAATGAGCAGTTCTTC. Amino acids: CASSLGVGTGGNEQFF.